This record looks at one T cell receptor (beta chain) sequence and its context. The sample holds a few counts of this clonotype. No antigen is known for it. No much larger clone is present one base from it, and per-base qualities are unavailable. The instrument was an Illumina NovaSeq 6000. TCRalpha and TCRbeta cDNA libraries were built by 5'RACE with constant-segment primers, adding sample barcodes and unique molecular identifiers. RNA was extracted from every sample with Trizol reagent. Library amplification was performed in two PCR steps, and a second sample barcode and Illumina TruSeq adapters were introduced in the second step. Libraries were sequenced on an Illumina NovaSeq with 2 x 150 bp paired-end reads. The original pipeline was this. With migec v1.2.7, reads were demultiplexed and then collapsed into UMI-guided consensus sequences. Using mixcr v2.1.11, UMI consensuses were aligned to TRA and TRB V and J templates and then assembled into clonotypes. Expanded or contracted clonotypes were those called significant by both edgeR and NoisET, with noise models trained on biological replicates. edgeR calls used a false discovery rate-adjusted p below 0.01 and a log2 fold-change threshold of 1. As an exploratory analysis of dynamics, max-normalized trajectories of the 1000 most abundant clonotypes were examined by PCA with hierarchical clustering. Separately sequenced CD4+ and CD8+ repertoires were used to assign the CD4 or CD8 phenotype of responding clones. Using fastp trimming at Q25 and MiXCR clonotype assembly, TCRdb reanalyzed the public sequencing data and kept in-frame beta chains. Every distinct CDR3 protein forms one entry, paired with its most common genes and DNA. What appears here as the V and J calls and clone size reflects TCRdb's work, not the paper's. A total of about 360,000 distinct CDR3 sequences appear in this sample, roughly 14% of them only once. Clones ranked in the top ten supply less than 25% of the sample.

The record originates from a study of T-cell memory formation after mild COVID-19 (dated by TCRdb to about 2021). Looking at the study overall: Most TCR sequence clusters were specific to one of the two donors. In a couple of donors, T-cell clones that expanded and contracted after mild COVID-19 were tracked by sequencing TCRalpha and TCRbeta repertoires over time. Two young, previously healthy adult volunteers made up the cohort, one male and one female. General study outcomes and caveats: The study covered only a couple of mild cases, and larger cohorts including severe cases with pre-infection samples were considered necessary. Some responding clones were detected in pre-infection memory, which suggested that pre-existing cross-reactive memory T cells had joined the SARS-CoV-2 response. Contracting CD4+ clones turned up mainly in the CM and EM memory subsets, whereas EMRA was where CD8+ clones were enriched. From day 15 to 85, contracting clones showed balanced CD4/CD8 phenotypes, whereas a second wave of clones that expanded from day 15 to 37 leaned towards CD4+. SARS-CoV-2 specificity of the second-wave clones peaking on day 37 was not confirmed.

Ficoll-Paque density gradient centrifugation was used to isolate PBMCs. From cysteine to phenylalanine, the CDR3 is 13 amino acids long. Just CDR3 DNA is preserved here, 39 bases in frame from base 1. The V and J ends are trimmed by 8 bases and 4 bases, leaving 15 bases between them. CDR1 SEHNR and CDR2 FQNEAQ were looked up in the germline V gene (reference sequence). The sequencing sample was made of PBMCs or a T cell subset sorted from them (not recorded which). This TCR derives from a man in his late teens or twenties who had mild COVID-19 (a few samples of this study predate the infection). The sample titles of this study are shuffled in the database, so cell type and time point are left out; the donor was told from shared clones. The rearranged chain carries TRBV7-9 and TRBJ2-7, and perhaps TRBD1 as D gene, on 6 matching bases. The CDR3 is CASGRTERYEQYF. The DNA is as follows: TGTGCCAGCGGACGGACAGAGCGTTACGAGCAGTACTTC.